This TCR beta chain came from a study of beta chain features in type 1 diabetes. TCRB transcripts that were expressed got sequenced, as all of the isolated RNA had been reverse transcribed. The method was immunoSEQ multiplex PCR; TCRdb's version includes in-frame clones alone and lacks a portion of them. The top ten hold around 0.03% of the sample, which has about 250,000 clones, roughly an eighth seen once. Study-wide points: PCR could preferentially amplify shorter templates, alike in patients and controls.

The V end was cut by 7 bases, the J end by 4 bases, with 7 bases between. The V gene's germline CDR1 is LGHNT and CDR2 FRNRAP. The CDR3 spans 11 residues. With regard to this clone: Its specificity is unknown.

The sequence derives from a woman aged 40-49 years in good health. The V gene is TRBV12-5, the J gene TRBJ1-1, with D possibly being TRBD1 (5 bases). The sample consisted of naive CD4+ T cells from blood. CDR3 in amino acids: CASAGSTEAFF. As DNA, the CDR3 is TGTGCTAGTGCAGGGTCCACTGAAGCTTTCTTT.